Listed below are T cell receptor beta chains from one sample, sequenced in a study of T cells in localized non-small cell lung cancer. Assay used: immunoSEQ multiplex PCR; TCRdb lists only in-frame clones, some missing. The sample holds nearly 15,000 clones, 85% to 90% seen once. The sample in question was peripheral blood, obtained before any cancer treatment. The source of these receptors is a woman aged 40-70 years with stage I lung adenocarcinoma. The conserved cysteine and the conserved F or W are not part of the CDR3 here. The D gene is left open where the match is weak.

J gene,V gene,D gene,CDR3 protein
TRBJ1-5,TRBV16,.,ASSQWGDQPQH
TRBJ2-7,TRBV30,.,AWSVLVYEQY
TRBJ2-7,TRBV2,.,ASSEDSAYEQY
TRBJ1-2,TRBV7-3,.,ASSSNQGPTDGYT
TRBJ1-2,TRBV4-2,.,ASSRYLDNNYGYT
TRBJ2-1,TRBV11-2,TRBD2,ASSSGLAGANEQF
TRBJ2-5,TRBV5-4,TRBD2,ASSLDARGVGETQY
TRBJ1-1,TRBV10-3,.,AISPQELNTEAF
TRBJ2-1,TRBV5-1,.,ASSLGVVADSYNEQF
TRBJ1-6,TRBV5-4,.,ASSLGLLNSPLH
TRBJ1-6,TRBV2,.,ASSTGGNSPLH
TRBJ2-7,TRBV29-1,.,SGGPGGARYEQY
TRBJ2-2,TRBV7-6,.,ASSLASGSGELF
TRBJ2-7,TRBV11-2,TRBD2,ASSSLGGVYEQY
TRBJ1-4,TRBV15,TRBD1,ATSSITRGRREKLF
TRBJ2-2,TRBV25-1,TRBD2,ASRASGGFLGPGELF
TRBJ1-1,TRBV19,.,ASRAGGSVTGTEAF
TRBJ1-6,TRBV27,.,ASSLSVLPLSPLH
TRBJ1-6,TRBV11-3,.,ASSLGTGNSPLH
TRBJ2-7,TRBV6-1,.,ASSDRGSEQY
TRBJ2-5,TRBV7-2,TRBD2,ASSLGALAGGLETQY